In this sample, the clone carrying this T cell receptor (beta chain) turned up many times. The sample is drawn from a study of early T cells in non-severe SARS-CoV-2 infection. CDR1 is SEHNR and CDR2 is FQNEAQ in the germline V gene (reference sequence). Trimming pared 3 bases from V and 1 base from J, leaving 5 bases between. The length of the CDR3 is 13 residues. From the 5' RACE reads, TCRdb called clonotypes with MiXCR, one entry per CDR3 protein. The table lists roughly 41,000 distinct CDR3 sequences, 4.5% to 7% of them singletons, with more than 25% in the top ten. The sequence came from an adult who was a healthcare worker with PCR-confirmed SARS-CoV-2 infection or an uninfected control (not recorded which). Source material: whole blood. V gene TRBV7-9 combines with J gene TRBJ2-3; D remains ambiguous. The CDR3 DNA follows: TGTGCCAGCAGCTTCCCGGGCACAGATACGCAGTATTTT. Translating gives CASSFPGTDTQYF. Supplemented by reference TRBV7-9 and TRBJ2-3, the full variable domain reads DTGVSQNPRHKITKRGQNVTFRCDPISEHNRLYWYRQTLGQGPEFLTYFQNEAQLEKSRLLSDRFSAERPKGSFSTLEIQRTEQGDSAMYLCASSFPGTDTQYFGPGTRLTVL.